A single sample is the source of the 27 T cell receptor beta chains below, sequenced in a study of OX40 agonist ivuxolimab in advanced cancers. The table came from immunoSEQ multiplex PCR; TCRdb's copy has only in-frame clones and leaves some out. The sample contains about 73,000 clones, roughly 90% of which appear only once. Material: CD4+ or CD8+ T cells sorted from blood, obtained in a trial of the OX40 agonist ivuxolimab. Receptor source: an adult with an advanced solid tumor such as melanoma, head and neck, liver or kidney cancer.

The gene calls are TRBV6-4 and TRBJ1-3, with 7 nucleotides matching TRBD1. The CDR3 runs 17 residues. Germline V gene lookup returns CDR1 MRHNA and CDR2 SNTAGT. The trim removed 0 bases at V and 1 base at J, leaving 6 bases unmatched. The chain's CDR3 is CASSDSQQGRSGNTIYF. In DNA form, the CDR3 reads TGTGCCAGCAGTGACTCCCAACAGGGGAGGTCTGGAAACACCATATATTTT.

This chain uses TRBV12-5 with TRBJ2-6, with TRBD2 matching over 8 bases. The trim removed 5 bases at V and 2 bases at J, leaving 11 bases unmatched. The CDR3 covers 18 residues. Germline V gives CDR1 LGHNT, CDR2 FRNRAP. The CDR3 protein is CASGRGGAGVAGANVLTF. In nucleotides, the CDR3 is TGTGCTAGTGGTCGGGGGGGGGCTGGTGTGGCTGGGGCCAACGTCCTGACTTTC.

This clone was seen a handful of times. The rearrangement uses TRBV5-4 and TRBJ2-5; TRBD1 aligns across 11 bases. The CDR3 is made up of 14 amino acids. Germline V gene lookup returns CDR1 SGHNT and CDR2 YYREEE (reference sequence). J gave up 5 bases and V 4 bases, and 4 bases lay outside the gene matches. CDR3 DNA sequence: TGTGCCAGCAGCCGGACAGGGGGCGGCGAGACCCAGTACTTC. Its translation is CASSRTGGGETQYF.

The chain employs TRBV18 and TRBJ1-4, with D perhaps TRBD1 (5 bases). CDR1 KGHSH and CDR2 LQKENI come from the germline V gene. The CDR3 runs to 13 residues. V shed 5 bases and J shed 7 bases, with 11 bases lying between them. DNA for the CDR3: TGTGCCAGCTCAGCTACGACAGTTGAAAAACTGTTTTTT. Translating it yields CASSATTVEKLFF.

CDR3 sequence: CAWREEGKGDEKLFF. CDR3 DNA: TGTGCCTGGAGGGAAGAAGGGAAGGGGGATGAAAAACTGTTTTTT. The chain employs TRBV30 and TRBJ1-4; perhaps TRBD1 as D (6 bases). V lost 3 bases and J lost 6, with 17 bases in between. Germline V gene data show CDR1 as GTSNPN and CDR2 as SVGIG (reference sequence). The CDR3 length is 15 residues.

This clone was counted only a few times. The chain has TRBV6-1 and TRBJ1-1, with unresolved D. CDR1 is MNHNS, CDR2 SASEGT, per germline. V lost 4 bases and J lost 0, with 6 bases in between. The CDR3 consists of 13 residues. The CDR3 DNA is TGTGCCAGCAGTGTAAGGATGAACACTGAAGCTTTCTTT. Its translation: CASSVRMNTEAFF.

The genes are TRBV2 and TRBJ2-4; maybe TRBD1 (6 bases). The CDR3 spans 14 residues. Trimming took off 3 bases at V and 4 bases at J, with 10 bases between the two ends. From germline, CDR1 is SNHLY and CDR2 FYNNEI. CDR3 nucleotides: TGTGCCAGCAGTGATGGACAGAGAAAAAACATTCAGTACTTC. Translated, it gives CASSDGQRKNIQYF.

This CDR3 is CASSLAPGSSYNEQFF. The CDR3, as DNA: TGCGCCAGCAGCTTGGCCCCGGGCAGCTCCTACAATGAGCAGTTCTTC. V gene TRBV5-1 combines with J gene TRBJ2-1, with D uncertain. Trimming removed 0 bases from V and 0 bases from J, with 10 bases in between. The germline V gene has CDR1 SGHRS and CDR2 YFSETQ. The CDR3 totals 16 residues.

This rearrangement joins TRBV4-2 to TRBJ2-3; TRBD2 might be the D (6 bases). V was pared by 1 base and J by 2 bases, with 10 bases between. The CDR3 extends over 15 amino acids. The germline V gene has CDR1 LGHNA and CDR2 YNFKEQ. CDR3 DNA: TGTGCCAGCAGCCAAGTGGGGGGACTCACAGATACGCAGTATTTT. This gives the protein CASSQVGGLTDTQYF.

In its sample, this clone was seen once. The chain links TRBV12-5 to TRBJ1-2, with D hard to call. This CDR3 has 13 residues. Per the germline V gene, CDR1 is LGHNT and CDR2 is FRNRAP. The ends were cut back, 0 bases at V and 10 bases at J, with 12 bases in the middle. The CDR3 region has the DNA TGTGCTAGTGGTTTGGTAAAAGGCAGTAACTACACCTTC. Residues: CASGLVKGSNYTF.

V is TRBV6-1 and J is TRBJ1-1; D not resolved. This CDR3 has 13 residues. V was pared by 7 bases and J by 3 bases, with 12 bases between. CDR1 and CDR2 from the germline V gene are MNHNS and SASEGT. Here the CDR3 reads CASTPDGDTEAFF. In DNA form, the CDR3 reads TGTGCCAGCACCCCTGATGGGGACACTGAAGCTTTCTTT.

This clone is a singleton in its sample. The V and J genes are TRBV6-6 and TRBJ1-1; 7 nucleotides match TRBD1. From germline, CDR1 is MNHNY and CDR2 SVGAGI (reference sequence). The CDR3 extends over 15 amino acids. V gave up 5 bases and J gave up 3 bases; unmatched junction bases: 9. CDR3 loop: CASSPRGSWDTEAFF. The DNA for the CDR3 is TGTGCCAGCAGTCCCAGGGGGAGCTGGGACACTGAAGCTTTCTTT.

V usage is TRBV11-2 and J usage is TRBJ2-7; D is uncertain. CDR3 length: 11 residues. Germline assignment: CDR1 SGHAT and CDR2 FQNNGV. V shed 5 bases and J shed 6 bases, with 8 bases lying between them. The CDR3 loop is CASSTHREQYF. The CDR3 coding sequence is TGTGCCAGCAGCACCCACCGCGAGCAGTACTTC.

This chain joins TRBV15 and TRBJ2-5, with 10 bases fitting TRBD1. Trimming cost V 1 base and J 5 bases; bases outside gene matches: 4. CDR1 and CDR2 from the germline V gene are LNHNV and YYDKDF (reference sequence). This CDR3 region has 15 residues. DNA for the CDR3: TGTGCCACCAGCAGAGGGGACAGGGGTTCGGAGACCCAGTACTTC. Its translation: CATSRGDRGSETQYF.

The DNA for the CDR3 is TGTGCCAGCAGCGCCCCTCGGGGCGGGGACTTCCAAGAGACCCAGTACTTC. It translates to CASSAPRGGDFQETQYF. The chain employs TRBV9 and TRBJ2-5; a weak D match, TRBD2 (6 bases). The CDR3 runs 17 residues. Trimming shortened V by 3 bases and J by 1 base, and 19 bases separated the two germline ends. Germline CDR1 is SGDLS and CDR2 is YYNGEE. Filled out from reference TRBV9 and TRBJ2-5, the complete variable domain reads DSGVTQTPKHLITATGQRVTLRCSPRSGDLSVYWYQQSLDQGLQFLIQYYNGEERAKGNILERFSAQQFPDLHSELNLSSLELGDSALYFCASSAPRGGDFQETQYFGPGTRLLVL.

This clone appeared a few times. The V and J genes are TRBV18 and TRBJ1-2; D gene ambiguous. The CDR3 is made up of 14 amino acids. Germline lookup yields CDR1 KGHSH and CDR2 LQKENI. Trimming removed 5 bases at V and 7 bases at J, with 17 bases between. This chain's CDR3 is CASSAGPDSRGYTF. The CDR3 DNA reads TGTGCCAGCTCAGCTGGACCGGATTCACGTGGCTACACCTTC.

J is TRBJ2-1 and V is TRBV9, with D perhaps matching TRBD1 (6 bases). Germline V gene lookup returns CDR1 SGDLS and CDR2 YYNGEE. CDR3 length: 16 amino acids. V lost 4 bases, J lost 1 base, and 15 bases lay in between. The CDR3 loop is CASSSGQRLSYNEQFF. CDR3 nucleotides: TGTGCCAGCAGCAGCGGACAGAGATTGTCCTACAATGAGCAGTTCTTC.

V and J are TRBV5-6 and TRBJ2-7; 9 bases map to TRBD1. The CDR3 sequence is 17 residues long. The germline gives CDR1 SGHDT, CDR2 YYEEEE. After removal of 5 bases from V and 5 bases from J, the junction contained 17 bases not matched to a gene. The CDR3 loop reads CASSNTLGQGKDDEQYF. Here the CDR3 DNA reads TGTGCCAGCAGTAATACCCTGGGACAGGGAAAAGACGACGAGCAGTACTTC.

The chain links TRBV9 to TRBJ2-1; 11 nucleotides match TRBD2. The V gene end was trimmed by 3 bases and the J gene end by 3 bases; junction bases not matched to a gene: 2. Per the germline V gene, CDR1 is SGDLS and CDR2 is YYNGEE. CDR3 length: 15 residues. The DNA of the CDR3 is TGTGCCAGCAGCGGGGGACTAGCGGTCTACAATGAGCAGTTCTTC. It codes for CASSGGLAVYNEQFF.

This CDR3 is CASRSYRAGEQYF. CDR3 bases: TGTGCCAGCAGGTCCTACAGGGCGGGCGAGCAGTACTTC. V is TRBV6-5 and J is TRBJ2-7, with a possible D match to TRBD1 (6 bases). V was shortened by 6 bases and J by 6 bases, with 15 bases between the two germline ends. The CDR3 contains 13 residues. From germline, CDR1 is MNHEY and CDR2 SVGAGI.

The V gene is TRBV30, the J gene TRBJ2-7, with 9 bases that match TRBD1. CDR1 is GTSNPN, CDR2 SVGIG, per germline (reference sequence). The CDR3 runs 15 residues. After removal of 2 bases from V and 3 bases from J, the junction contained 8 bases not matched to a gene. CDR3 coding DNA: TGTGCCTGGAGTACCAAGGGGACAGGGAACTACGAGCAGTACTTC. Translation gives CAWSTKGTGNYEQYF.

This sequence joins TRBV7-3 and TRBJ2-1; the match to TRBD2 covers 8 bases. Germline loops: CDR1 SGHTA, CDR2 FQGTGA. The CDR3 has 13 amino acids. The ends lost 5 bases at V and 9 bases at J; junction bases unmatched: 6. The CDR3 loop reads CASSPGGGREQFF. The CDR3 DNA reads TGTGCCAGCAGCCCCGGGGGGGGGCGTGAGCAGTTCTTC.

The chain is built from TRBV5-1 and TRBJ2-3, with TRBD2 identical over 8 bases. The germline CDR1 and CDR2 sequences are SGHRS and YFSETQ. The CDR3 is 15 amino acids. V dropped 4 bases and J dropped 4; count of bases not matched to a gene: 8. This chain's CDR3 is CASSRGTSEADTQYF. The DNA of the CDR3 is TGCGCCAGCAGCAGGGGGACTAGTGAGGCAGATACGCAGTATTTT.

The sample holds one count of this clone. The chain uses TRBV18 and TRBJ1-1; D may be TRBD1 (5 bases). This CDR3 spans 16 amino acids. Trimming removed 5 bases from V and 0 bases from J, with 16 bases in between. Germline CDR1 is KGHSH and CDR2 is LQKENI. CDR3 protein: CASSVATGAMNTEAFF. CDR3 nucleotide sequence: TGTGCCAGCTCAGTCGCCACTGGGGCGATGAACACTGAAGCTTTCTTT.

The V and J genes are TRBV15 and TRBJ1-5; 7 positions match TRBD1. CDR1 and CDR2 from the germline V gene are LNHNV and YYDKDF (reference sequence). V lost 1 base and J lost 4; bases outside the gene matches: 7. CDR3 length: 16 residues. CDR3 nucleotide sequence: TGTGCCACCAGCAGAGGCTCCAGGGGGGGTAATCAGCCCCAGCATTTT. Amino acid sequence: CATSRGSRGGNQPQHF.

The chain has TRBV19 and TRBJ2-5; D is unclear. The V gene lost 0 bases and the J gene lost 2 bases, with 1 base spanning the gap. This CDR3 has 12 amino acids. CDR1 LNHDA and CDR2 SQIVND come from the germline V gene (reference sequence). The CDR3 DNA is TGTGCCAGTAGTATAGATCAAGAGACCCAGTACTTC. Translating it yields CASSIDQETQYF.

The chain has TRBV5-6 and TRBJ1-1, with 9 positions matching TRBD1. The germline CDR1 and CDR2 sequences are SGHDT and YYEEEE. The CDR3 totals 12 residues. J was trimmed by 9 bases and V by 4 bases; bases with no gene match: 4. The CDR3 sequence is CASSQDRGKAFF. For the CDR3, the DNA is TGTGCCAGCAGCCAAGACAGGGGGAAAGCTTTCTTT.